This section outlines one T cell receptor (beta chain) sequence together with its context. This entry comes from a study of cytomegalovirus exposure and HLA in healthy donors. The CDR3 is 14 amino acids. Germline V gives CDR1 SGHRS, CDR2 YFSETQ. V was shortened by 6 bases and J by 2 bases, with 13 bases between the two germline ends. PCR amplification relied on 60 Vbeta primers (plus 13 Jbeta primers). Method: immunoSEQ multiplex PCR; TCRdb's copy keeps in-frame clones and lacks some. The sample has under 200,000 clones, around four fifths seen once. The chain joins TRBV5-1 to TRBJ2-3; no clear D gene. The sample taken for sequencing was PBMCs. This receptor was identified in a man between 18 and 29 years old in good health and CMV-seronegative. The CDR3 spells CASKLSGDTDTQYF. DNA of the CDR3: TGCGCCAGCAAACTCTCGGGTGACACAGATACGCAGTATTTT. Looking up the rest from reference TRBV5-1 and TRBJ2-3 gives the full variable domain: KAGVTQTPRYLIKTRGQQVTLSCSPISGHRSVSWYQQTPGQGLQFLFEYFSETQRNKGNFPGRFSGRQFSNSRSEMNVSTLELGDSALYLCASKLSGDTDTQYFGPGTRLTVL.